These 5 T cell receptor beta chains came from one sample sequenced in a study of T-cell reconstitution after alpha-beta-depleted transplantation in children. The TCRbeta library incorporated unique molecular identifiers. TCRdb used MiXCR to reprocess the PCR reads, holding one entry per CDR3 protein. The sample has 700,000 or so distinct CDR3 sequences; around 13% are singletons. This sample comprised PBMCs, obtained before TCRalphabeta/CD19-depleted stem cell transplant. These receptors came from a girl aged 2-9 years with congenital amegakaryocytic thrombocytopenia, due to receive a stem cell transplant.

The chain recombines TRBV9 with TRBJ2-5, with a possible D match to TRBD2 (6 bases). This CDR3 spans 15 amino acids. Germline CDR1 and CDR2: SGDLS and YYNGEE. The V and J ends lost 0 bases and 2 bases respectively, with 11 bases between them. CDR3 loop: CASSVGTTEQETQYF. Here the CDR3 DNA reads TGTGCCAGCAGCGTAGGGACTACAGAACAAGAGACCCAGTACTTC.

The V gene is TRBV4-2, the J gene TRBJ2-5; the match to TRBD2 covers 8 bases. Germline V lookup: CDR1 LGHNA, CDR2 YNFKEQ. The CDR3 is made up of 16 amino acids. After removal of 0 bases from V and 2 bases from J, the junction contained 5 bases not matched to a gene. CDR3 sequence reads: CASSQDGGRMQETQYF. The CDR3 DNA sequence: TGTGCCAGCAGCCAAGACGGCGGGAGGATGCAAGAGACCCAGTACTTC.

This clonotype was recorded at least ten times. This sequence joins TRBV5-1 and TRBJ2-1; maybe TRBD2 (5 bases). The CDR3 is made up of 15 amino acids. The V gene lost 0 bases and the J gene lost 6 bases, with 13 bases spanning the gap. Germline CDR1 is SGHRS and CDR2 is YFSETQ. The CDR3 DNA reads as TGCGCCAGCAGCTTGGTGGACTTAAATTTCAATGAGCAGTTCTTC. Translated: CASSLVDLNFNEQFF.

The chain couples TRBV20-1 to TRBJ2-7, with TRBD2 matching 9 bases. CDR3 length: 15 residues. V gave up 5 bases and J gave up 3 bases; unmatched junction bases: 11. CDR1 DFQATT and CDR2 SNEGSKA come from the germline V gene (reference sequence). Written as DNA, the CDR3 is TGCAGTGCTGAACGGTCCAAAGCGGGAGGCTACGAGCAGTACTTC. Its protein product is CSAERSKAGGYEQYF.

This clonotype was counted many times. The chain joins TRBV20-1 to TRBJ2-7, with a weak D call TRBD1 (5 bases). V lost 3 bases, J lost 3 bases, and 12 bases lay in between. The germline gives CDR1 DFQATT, CDR2 SNEGSKA (reference sequence). This CDR3 is 13 amino acids long. The DNA for the CDR3 is TGCAGTGCTAGGAGACAGACAGACTACGAGCAGTACTTC. Translated: CSARRQTDYEQYF.